This T cell receptor (beta chain) was captured in a study of blood T cell repertoires in COVID-19. Study-level information: Acute and convalescent COVID-19 samples came from the United States, Italy and Spain.

Original processing methods: Estimation of nucleated cell counts relied on the amplification of reference gene primers. Profiling relied on immunoSEQ multiplex PCR, and the TCRdb table lists in-frame clones only, not all of them. V and J calls and clone size come straight from that table; D and trimming were deduced from the DNA. The table lists over 100,000 clones, just under 85% of them singletons. Germline CDR1 is MGHRA and CDR2 is YSYEKL. The V and J ends lost 1 base and 3 bases respectively, with 13 bases between them. The CDR3 is made up of 15 amino acids. The chain has TRBV4-1 and TRBJ2-7; possibly TRBD2 for D (6 bases). The source is an elderly woman with active or convalescent COVID-19. Sequencing used peripheral blood. The CDR3 loop reads CASSQAGLALYEQYF. DNA for the CDR3: TGCGCCAGCAGCCAAGCGGGACTCGCCCTCTACGAGCAGTACTTC.